This entry lists 29 T cell receptor beta chains sequenced from one sample in a study of blood T cell repertoires in COVID-19. Assay used: immunoSEQ multiplex PCR; TCRdb lists only in-frame clones, some missing. The repertoire holds around 120,000 clones, almost 85% seen once, with 7.5% in the top ten. The sequencing input was peripheral blood. These TCRs come from a man aged 65 to 85 with active or convalescent COVID-19.

This clone has just a few counts. The V and J genes are TRBV29-1 and TRBJ1-1; D gene uncertain. CDR3 length equals 12 residues. V gave up 7 bases and J gave up 4 bases, with 13 bases separating them. Germline CDR1 and CDR2: SQVTM and ANQGSEA. The CDR3 loop reads CSGAPAGTEAFF. The DNA of the CDR3 is TGCAGCGGGGCCCCTGCGGGCACTGAAGCTTTCTTT.

The J gene is TRBJ1-3, the V gene TRBV3-1 (or the pseudogene TRBV3-2); 7 bases line up with TRBD1. CDR1 is LGHDT and CDR2 is YNNKEL in the germline V gene (reference sequence). The CDR3 is 15 residues long. J lost 2 bases, V lost 1 base, and 2 bases had no gene match. The CDR3 loop reads CASSQATGAGNTIYF. CDR3 in DNA: TGTGCCAGCAGCCAAGCCACAGGGGCTGGAAACACCATATATTTT.

In its sample, this clone was seen once. The chain is built from TRBV29-1 and TRBJ1-1; maybe TRBD1 (5 bases). CDR1 and CDR2 (germline): SQVTM, ANQGSEA. The CDR3 runs 12 residues. V lost 4 bases to trimming and J lost 1 base, with 7 bases between them. CDR3 sequence: CSVGGGNTEAFF. The DNA of the CDR3 is TGCAGCGTTGGGGGGGGGAACACTGAAGCTTTCTTT.

V usage is TRBV6-2 or TRBV6-3 and J usage is TRBJ2-3; 11 nucleotides line up with TRBD2. Unmatched junction bases numbered 2, after V lost 5 bases and J lost 1 base. Germline CDR1 and CDR2: MNHEY and SVGEGT. The length of the CDR3 is 15 residues. The CDR3 spells CASSKLAGGTDTQYF. In DNA, the CDR3 is TGTGCCAGCAGTAAACTAGCGGGGGGCACAGATACGCAGTATTTT.

This chain uses TRBV30 with TRBJ1-6; TRBD1 might be the D (6 bases). The germline gives CDR1 GTSNPN, CDR2 SVGIG (reference sequence). V was clipped by 8 bases and J by 14 bases, with 16 bases between them. The CDR3 runs to 11 residues. CDR3 in DNA: TGTGCCCAGAAGGGGGATTGGACCCTCCACTTT. Its translation: CAQKGDWTLHF.

The CDR3 DNA reads as TGCGCCAGCAGCCATCCAGCGGGAGGAAATGAGCAGTTCTTC. Protein: CASSHPAGGNEQFF. The rearrangement uses TRBV4-3 and TRBJ2-1; 9 bases match TRBD2. Germline CDR1 and CDR2: LGHNA and YSLEER. This CDR3 is 14 amino acids long. The V gene end was trimmed by 3 bases and the J gene end by 7 bases; junction bases not matched to a gene: 4.

The chain couples TRBV18 to TRBJ2-7; 10 positions agree with TRBD2. This CDR3 contains 13 residues. CDR1 and CDR2 (germline): KGHSH, LQKENI. The V gene end was trimmed by 1 base and the J gene end by 9 bases; junction bases not matched to a gene: 3. CDR3 nucleotides: TGTGCCAGCTCACCACGCTTAGCGGGGGGGCAGTACTTC. It yields the protein CASSPRLAGGQYF.

V and J are TRBV9 and TRBJ2-5; D perhaps matches TRBD2 (6 bases). V was cut by 3 bases and J by 4 bases, with 13 bases left in between. The CDR3 is made up of 14 amino acids. Per the germline V gene, CDR1 is SGDLS and CDR2 is YYNGEE. In DNA form, the CDR3 reads TGTGCCAGCAGCGACGGGAGAAAGGGAGAGACCCAGTACTTC. This sequence encodes CASSDGRKGETQYF.

The chain combines TRBV14 with TRBJ2-5; D is unresolved. In germline, CDR1 is SGHDN, CDR2 FVKESK. With 1 base removed from V and 7 bases from J, the gap between germline ends came to 16 bases. The CDR3 has 15 residues. CDR3 coding DNA: TGTGCCAGCAGCCAAGGAGGTGGCAACACGGTGACCCAGTACTTC. Protein: CASSQGGGNTVTQYF.

The chain combines TRBV19 with TRBJ1-6, with 7 bases matching TRBD1. CDR3 length: 15 amino acids. V lost 3 bases and J lost 9; bases outside the gene matches: 8. From germline, CDR1 is LNHDA and CDR2 SQIVND (reference sequence). The CDR3 bases are TGTGCCAGTAGTATGCAAGGGGGCGCCGGTTCACCCCTCCACTTT. It specifies CASSMQGGAGSPLHF.

This clone was recorded once. This chain joins TRBV19 and TRBJ1-3, with TRBD1 matching 7 bases. V lost 2 bases to trimming and J lost 3 bases; unmatched junction nucleotides: 7. The CDR3 length is 16 residues. Germline values: CDR1 LNHDA, CDR2 SQIVND (reference sequence). In nucleotides, the CDR3 is TGTGCCAGTAGTATAAGCCCAGGGGGTATTGGAAACACCATATATTTT. Its protein is CASSISPGGIGNTIYF.

This chain links TRBV2 with TRBJ1-2, with TRBD1 matching 11 bases. The CDR3 has 15 amino acids. Per germline, CDR1 SNHLY and CDR2 FYNNEI. V lost 4 bases to trimming and J lost 4 bases; unmatched junction nucleotides: 5. CDR3: CASSAGTGGSYGYTF. CDR3 nucleotide sequence: TGTGCCAGCAGTGCTGGGACAGGGGGTAGCTATGGCTACACCTTC.

This chain joins TRBV9 and TRBJ1-3; D remains unclear. Per germline, CDR1 SGDLS and CDR2 YYNGEE. The CDR3 is made up of 14 amino acids. V lost 5 bases to trimming and J lost 7 bases, with 16 bases between them. CDR3 coding DNA: TGTGCCAGCAGTCCGCCCCAGGTTTCGAACACCATATATTTT. Amino acids: CASSPPQVSNTIYF.

This clone was recorded only once. This chain uses TRBV12-3 or TRBV12-4 with TRBJ1-6, with D uncertain. The CDR3 covers 13 residues. The V gene lost 1 base and the J gene lost 9 bases, with 7 bases spanning the gap. The CDR3 here is CASSLVESSPLHF. The CDR3 DNA follows: TGTGCCAGCAGTTTAGTCGAGAGTTCACCCCTCCACTTT.

This chain joins TRBV27 and TRBJ1-2; perhaps TRBD1 as D (5 bases). Germline V gene data show CDR1 as MNHEY and CDR2 as SMNVEV (reference sequence). This CDR3 contains 15 residues. Trimming took off 0 bases at V and 2 bases at J, with 10 bases between the two ends. The CDR3 sequence is CASSLSGVRNYGYTF. CDR3 DNA: TGTGCCAGCAGTTTATCAGGGGTACGGAACTATGGCTACACCTTC.

The gene calls are TRBV5-1 and TRBJ1-1, with D possibly matching TRBD1 (5 bases). CDR1 and CDR2 (germline): SGHRS, YFSETQ. V shed 1 base and J shed 0 bases, with 13 bases lying between them. The CDR3 has 16 amino acids. The CDR3 nucleotides are TGCGCCAGCAGCTTGCGATCTTCAGGGCTGAACACTGAAGCTTTCTTT. This translates into CASSLRSSGLNTEAFF.

The chain joins TRBV6-6 to TRBJ2-5; TRBD2 is a possible D gene (6 bases). Per the germline V gene, CDR1 is MNHNY and CDR2 is SVGAGI (reference sequence). The V end was cut by 6 bases, the J end by 5 bases, with 10 bases between. The CDR3 spans 12 residues. The DNA for the CDR3 is TGTGCCAGCAGCCCAGGAGGGGAGACCCAGTACTTC. Protein product: CASSPGGETQYF.

The V and J genes are TRBV9 and TRBJ2-1; a possible D gene is TRBD2 (6 bases). This CDR3 region has 19 residues. CDR1 is SGDLS, CDR2 YYNGEE, per germline. Trimming left V 1 base short and J 8 bases short, with 28 bases between. The CDR3 region has the DNA TGTGCCAGCAGCGTAAATCCGGGGGTCTTGAGTGGGATTTTCGATGAGCAGTTCTTC. Its protein is CASSVNPGVLSGIFDEQFF. Based on the CDR3 plus reference TRBV9 and TRBJ2-1, the full variable domain is DSGVTQTPKHLITATGQRVTLRCSPRSGDLSVYWYQQSLDQGLQFLIQYYNGEERAKGNILERFSAQQFPDLHSELNLSSLELGDSALYFCASSVNPGVLSGIFDEQFFGPGTRLTVL.

This clone came up once. The genes are TRBV18 and TRBJ2-1; 15 positions agree with TRBD2. After removal of 1 base from V and 8 bases from J, the junction contained 6 bases not matched to a gene. The CDR3 has 17 amino acids. Germline V gene lookup returns CDR1 KGHSH and CDR2 LQKENI. The CDR3 DNA sequence: TGTGCCAGCTCACCACGGACTAGCGGGGGGGCTAACCATGAGCAGTTCTTC. Protein product: CASSPRTSGGANHEQFF.

A word on this clone: Other DNA sequences within the sample encode an identical CDR3. The chain carries TRBV5-1 and TRBJ1-1; 7 positions match TRBD1. This CDR3 contains 14 residues. Germline CDR1 reads SGHRS; CDR2 reads YFSETQ. Trimming at V came to 4 bases and at J to 4 bases, leaving 7 bases not matched to a gene. Written as DNA, the CDR3 is TGCGCCAGCAGCCCAGGGGGAAGTGGCACTGAAGCTTTCTTT. Amino acids: CASSPGGSGTEAFF.

The sample holds a few counts of this clone. V gene TRBV6-6 combines with J gene TRBJ1-2; D is uncertain. The CDR3 loop spans 15 amino acids. Germline CDR1 is MNHNY and CDR2 is SVGAGI (reference sequence). Trimming cost V 5 bases and J 0 bases, with 13 bases left between them. This CDR3 reads CASSNQQSANYGYTF. CDR3 coding DNA: TGTGCCAGCAGTAACCAACAATCTGCTAACTATGGCTACACCTTC.

This clone was recorded a few times. The genes are TRBV10-3 and TRBJ2-7; TRBD1 matches at 9 bases. CDR1 ENHRY and CDR2 SYGVKD come from the germline V gene. Trimming at V came to 10 bases and at J to 2 bases, leaving 15 bases not matched to a gene. The CDR3 runs to 16 residues. CDR3 protein: CARSVPGQGMTYEQYF. The DNA for the CDR3 is TGTGCCAGATCGGTCCCGGGACAGGGAATGACCTACGAGCAGTACTTC.

The CDR3 sequence: CASTGTGGRNEQFF. The CDR3 DNA reads TGTGCCAGCACCGGGACAGGGGGCAGGAATGAGCAGTTCTTC. The chain has TRBV6-5 and TRBJ2-1, with 12 positions matching TRBD1. The CDR3 has 14 residues. V lost 7 bases, J lost 7 bases, and 5 bases stayed unmatched. The germline CDR1 and CDR2 sequences are MNHEY and SVGAGI.

The rearrangement uses TRBV10-3 and TRBJ2-7; TRBD1 matches at 9 bases. The CDR3 runs to 15 residues. Germline assignment: CDR1 ENHRY and CDR2 SYGVKD. Trimming at V came to 4 bases and at J to 4 bases, leaving 8 bases not matched to a gene. The CDR3 nucleotides are TGTGCCATCAGTGCCGCGGGACAGGGCGTATACGAGCAGTACTTC. This gives the protein CAISAAGQGVYEQYF.

The chain couples TRBV10-3 to TRBJ1-3; the D gene is possibly TRBD1 (5 bases). The germline gives CDR1 ENHRY, CDR2 SYGVKD. The CDR3 spans 12 residues. The V gene lost 11 bases and the J gene lost 0 bases, with 8 bases spanning the gap. This CDR3 is CAGGSSGNTIYF. The CDR3 bases are TGTGCCGGGGGGAGCTCTGGAAACACCATATATTTT.

This chain uses TRBV15 with TRBJ2-5, with D uncertain. CDR3 size: 14 residues. Germline V CDR1 and CDR2: LNHNV, YYDKDF (reference sequence). The V gene lost 3 bases and the J gene lost 1 base, with 9 bases spanning the gap. This chain's CDR3 is CATSSRSSQETQYF. CDR3 DNA sequence: TGTGCCACCAGCAGCCGATCCAGCCAAGAGACCCAGTACTTC.

This clone came up a few times. V gene TRBV14 combines with J gene TRBJ2-5, with 12 bases lining up with TRBD2. Germline CDR1 reads SGHDN; CDR2 reads FVKESK. The CDR3 loop spans 16 amino acids. V dropped 2 bases and J dropped 4; count of bases not matched to a gene: 5. This chain's CDR3 is CASSQFGLAGLETQYF. In nucleotides, the CDR3 is TGTGCCAGCAGCCAATTCGGACTAGCGGGACTAGAGACCCAGTACTTC.

The chain employs TRBV11-2 and TRBJ1-1; D call uncertain. V was trimmed by 3 bases and J by 4 bases, leaving 6 bases between them. Looked up from germline, CDR1 is SGHAT and CDR2 is FQNNGV. This CDR3 is built from 12 residues. The CDR3, as DNA: TGTGCCAGCAGCTTCCTAGGCACTGAAGCTTTCTTT. It encodes CASSFLGTEAFF.

The rearrangement links TRBV4-1 to TRBJ2-5; TRBD2 is a possible D gene (6 bases). The CDR3 is 14 amino acids. Germline assignment: CDR1 MGHRA and CDR2 YSYEKL. Deletions cut 2 bases from V and 7 bases from J, with 14 bases between. CDR3 sequence reads: CASSQRDSDGTQYF. In DNA, the CDR3 is TGCGCCAGCAGCCAACGGGACTCGGATGGGACCCAGTACTTC.